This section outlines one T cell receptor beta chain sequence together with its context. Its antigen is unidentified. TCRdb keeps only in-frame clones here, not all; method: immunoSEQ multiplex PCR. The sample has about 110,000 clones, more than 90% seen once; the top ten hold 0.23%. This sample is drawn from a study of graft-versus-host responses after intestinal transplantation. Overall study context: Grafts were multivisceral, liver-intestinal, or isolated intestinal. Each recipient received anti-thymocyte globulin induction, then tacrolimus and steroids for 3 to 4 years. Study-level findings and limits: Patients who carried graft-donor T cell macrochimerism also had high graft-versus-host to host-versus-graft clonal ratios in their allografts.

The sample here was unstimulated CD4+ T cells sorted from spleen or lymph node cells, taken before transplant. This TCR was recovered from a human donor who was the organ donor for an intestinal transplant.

The CDR3 region has the DNA TGTGCCAGCTCACCACCTAGCGGGAGGACCGGGGAGCTGTTTTTT. It specifies CASSPPSGRTGELFF. The rearrangement joins TRBV18 to TRBJ2-2; 10 nucleotides match TRBD2. V lost 0 bases and J lost 5; bases outside the gene matches: 0. The V gene's germline CDR1 is KGHSH and CDR2 LQKENI. CDR3 length: 15 residues.